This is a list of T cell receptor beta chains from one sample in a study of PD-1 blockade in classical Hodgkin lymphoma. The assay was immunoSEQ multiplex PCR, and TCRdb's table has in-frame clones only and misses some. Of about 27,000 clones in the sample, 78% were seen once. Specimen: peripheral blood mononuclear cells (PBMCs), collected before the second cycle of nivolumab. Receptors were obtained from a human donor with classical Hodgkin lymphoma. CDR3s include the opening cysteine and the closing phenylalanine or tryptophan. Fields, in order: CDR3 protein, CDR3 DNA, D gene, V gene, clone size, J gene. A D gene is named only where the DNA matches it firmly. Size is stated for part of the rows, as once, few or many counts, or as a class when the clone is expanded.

CDR3 protein: CASKRSQGVTGELFF
CDR3 DNA: TGTGCCAGTAAGAGGAGTCAAGGGGTCACCGGGGAGCTGTTTTTT
D gene: -
V gene: TRBV19
clone size: -
J gene: TRBJ2-2

CDR3 protein: CASSQGGYQETQYF
CDR3 DNA: TGTGCCAGCAGTCAGGGGGGGTACCAAGAGACCCAGTACTTC
D gene: -
V gene: TRBV28
clone size: many
J gene: TRBJ2-5

CDR3 protein: CASSTGGAEETQYF
CDR3 DNA: TGTGCCAGCAGTACGGGTGGGGCGGAGGAGACCCAGTACTTC
D gene: -
V gene: TRBV6-5
clone size: once
J gene: TRBJ2-5

CDR3 protein: CASSVGINPTSYGYTF
CDR3 DNA: TGTGCCAGCAGCGTAGGCATCAACCCGACTTCGTATGGCTACACCTTC
D gene: -
V gene: TRBV9
clone size: -
J gene: TRBJ1-2

CDR3 protein: CATSEPTGPRTGELFF
CDR3 DNA: TGTGCCACCAGCGAACCGACAGGACCGCGCACCGGGGAGCTGTTTTTT
D gene: -
V gene: TRBV15
clone size: -
J gene: TRBJ2-2

CDR3 protein: CASSLGSAYGYTF
CDR3 DNA: TGTGCCAGCAGCTTGGGGAGCGCCTATGGCTACACCTTC
D gene: -
V gene: TRBV7-9
clone size: -
J gene: TRBJ1-2

CDR3 protein: CASSQQGQETQYF
CDR3 DNA: TGTGCCAGCAGCCAACAGGGTCAAGAGACCCAGTACTTC
D gene: -
V gene: TRBV2
clone size: once
J gene: TRBJ2-5

CDR3 protein: CASSLWGGGNYGYTF
CDR3 DNA: TGTGCCAGCAGTTTGTGGGGGGGAGGTAACTATGGCTACACCTTC
D gene: -
V gene: TRBV28
clone size: -
J gene: TRBJ1-2

CDR3 protein: CASSEQQTNEQFF
CDR3 DNA: TGTGCCAGCAGCGAGCAACAGACCAATGAGCAGTTCTTC
D gene: -
V gene: TRBV9
clone size: -
J gene: TRBJ2-1

CDR3 protein: CASSLETNTGYGYTF
CDR3 DNA: TGTGCCAGCAGCTTGGAGACGAATACAGGCTATGGCTACACCTTC
D gene: -
V gene: TRBV5-4
clone size: -
J gene: TRBJ1-2

CDR3 protein: CASSPKGAEETQYF
CDR3 DNA: TGTGCCAGCAGCCCCAAGGGGGCCGAAGAGACCCAGTACTTC
D gene: TRBD1
V gene: TRBV7-2
clone size: -
J gene: TRBJ2-5

CDR3 protein: CASSLDRRETQYF
CDR3 DNA: TGTGCCAGCAGCTTAGATCGTCGTGAGACCCAGTACTTC
D gene: -
V gene: TRBV11-2
clone size: -
J gene: TRBJ2-5

CDR3 protein: CASSLDINNEQFF
CDR3 DNA: TGTGCCAGCAGCTTAGATATCAACAATGAGCAGTTCTTC
D gene: -
V gene: TRBV11-3
clone size: -
J gene: TRBJ2-1

CDR3 protein: CASSSTGGDNEKLFF
CDR3 DNA: TGTGCCAGCAGTAGTACAGGGGGTGATAATGAAAAACTGTTTTTT
D gene: TRBD1
V gene: TRBV2
clone size: -
J gene: TRBJ1-4